The 4 T cell receptor beta chains below all came from one sample that was sequenced in a study of CD8 T cells in Susac syndrome. An input of 0.5 to 1 ug of RNA was subjected to reverse transcription using random hexamers. TCRdb itself ran the immunoSEQ multiplex PCR reads through MiXCR, one entry per CDR3 protein. The sample consists of fewer than 150,000 distinct CDR3 sequences, 94% of them appearing once. The source material was CD8+ T cells from PBMCs. The receptors come from a human donor in good health.

The chain joins TRBV9 to TRBJ2-7; D unclear. V lost 4 bases to trimming and J lost 5 bases, with 10 bases between them. CDR3 size: 12 residues. The V gene's germline CDR1 is SGDLS and CDR2 YYNGEE. This CDR3 reads CASSLTDHEQYF. CDR3 DNA sequence: TGTGCCAGCAGCCTCACGGACCACGAGCAGTACTTC.

The CDR3 is CSVPRGSYEQYF. CDR3 nucleotide sequence: TGCAGTGTTCCCCGAGGGTCCTACGAGCAGTACTTC. This chain joins TRBV20-1 and TRBJ2-7, with a weak D call TRBD2 (5 bases). The V end was cut by 7 bases, the J end by 1 base, with 11 bases between. The CDR3 has 12 amino acids. CDR1 and CDR2 (germline): DFQATT, SNEGSKA (reference sequence).

The genes are TRBV19 and TRBJ2-7, with a possible D match to TRBD1 (6 bases). Germline lookup yields CDR1 LNHDA and CDR2 SQIVND (reference sequence). Trimming left V 3 bases short and J 6 bases short, with 12 bases between. The CDR3 totals 13 residues. CDR3 DNA sequence: TGTGCCAGTAGTATTGGGGGCGCTGGCGAGCAGTACTTC. It yields the protein CASSIGGAGEQYF.

The V call is TRBV7-9, the J call TRBJ2-7; D call uncertain. V gave up 5 bases and J gave up 5 bases, with 7 bases separating them. Germline CDR1 reads SEHNR; CDR2 reads FQNEAQ (reference sequence). The CDR3 is 11 amino acids. This CDR3 is CASSTRHEQYF. The CDR3 DNA reads TGTGCCAGCAGCACTCGACACGAGCAGTACTTC.